This is a list of T cell receptor beta chains from one sample in a study of blood T cell repertoires in COVID-19. The data were produced by immunoSEQ multiplex PCR, yet TCRdb's version contains in-frame clones alone and is incomplete. The sample consists of approximately 400,000 clones, 88% of them appearing once. The specimen was PBMCs or T cells enriched from blood (not recorded which). All receptors come from a woman between 18 and 29 years old who had recovered from COVID-19. CDR3s include the opening cysteine and the closing phenylalanine or tryptophan. The order of the fields is clone size, V gene, D gene, J gene, CDR3 DNA, CDR3 protein. The D gene is left open where the match is weak. Clone size is given for some rows only: seen once, a few or many times, or a class if the clone is expanded.

>-|TRBV3-1/TRBV3-2|-|TRBJ1-2
TGTGCCAGCAGCCAAGATGACCAGGGACAAGGGTATGGCTACACCTTC
CASSQDDQGQGYGYTF
>-|TRBV11-2|-|TRBJ1-5
TGTGCCAGCAGCCCTGGACTCGATCAGCCCCAGCATTTT
CASSPGLDQPQHF
>-|TRBV29-1|-|TRBJ1-2
TGCAGCGGACAATCGGTCGGCGGCTACACCTTC
CSGQSVGGYTF
>-|TRBV14|-|TRBJ2-5
TGTGCCAGCAGCCAGCGAGGACAGACCACTGAGACCCAGTACTTC
CASSQRGQTTETQYF
>-|TRBV4-1|-|TRBJ2-2
TGCGCCAGCAGCCAAGATGGCAGGGTTGGAACCGGGGAGCTGTTTTTT
CASSQDGRVGTGELFF
>-|TRBV12-3/TRBV12-4|-|TRBJ1-6
TGTGCCAGCAGTGCTACCAACCCCCTCCACTTT
CASSATNPLHF
>-|TRBV7-3|-|TRBJ2-5
TGTGCCAGCAGCTTAATAAGCGAAGAGACCCAGTACTTC
CASSLISEETQYF
>-|TRBV9|TRBD2|TRBJ2-3
TGTGCCAGCAGCCTAGCGGGGATGACAGATACGCAGTATTTT
CASSLAGMTDTQYF
>-|TRBV12-5|-|TRBJ2-7
TGTGCTAGTGGTTTGGTACCTAGCGAAGGAGAGCAGTACTTC
CASGLVPSEGEQYF
>-|TRBV7-3|-|TRBJ2-1
TGTGCCAGCAGCTTAACGCGGAGGGATGAGCAGTTCTTC
CASSLTRRDEQFF
>-|TRBV4-3|-|TRBJ1-1
TGCGCCAGCAGCCGGGATTTTAAGGGGGACACTGAAGCTTTCTTT
CASSRDFKGDTEAFF
>-|TRBV5-4|-|TRBJ1-4
TGTGCCAGCAGCGCCGGGACAACGGATGAAAAACTGTTTTTT
CASSAGTTDEKLFF
>once|TRBV7-7|TRBD2|TRBJ2-5
TGTGCTAGCACCCGAGATGCTAGCGGGGGGTTGGAGACCCAGTACTTC
CASTRDASGGLETQYF
>-|TRBV25-1|-|TRBJ1-4
TGTGCCAGCAGTGAATGGGGCTATGAAAAACTGTTTTTT
CASSEWGYEKLFF
>few|TRBV6-2/TRBV6-3|-|TRBJ1-1
TGTGCCAGCAGTTACTCTTTCCTCACTGAAGCTTTCTTT
CASSYSFLTEAFF
>-|TRBV7-9|-|TRBJ1-1
TGTGCCAGCGGGGGGGCCATCATGAACACTGAAGCTTTCTTT
CASGGAIMNTEAFF
>-|TRBV7-8|-|TRBJ1-1
TGTGCCAGCAGCAGCGGTCCTAACACTGAAGCTTTCTTT
CASSSGPNTEAFF
>-|TRBV18|-|TRBJ1-2
TGTGCCAGCTCCGATCGTAGTGGCTACACCTTC
CASSDRSGYTF
>-|TRBV11-2|-|TRBJ2-5
TGTGCCAGCAGCCCTCCGGGACAAAGCCCCCAAGAGACCCAGTACTTC
CASSPPGQSPQETQYF
>-|TRBV3-1/TRBV3-2|TRBD1|TRBJ1-4
TGTGCCAGCAGCCACCCGGGACAGGCTAATGAAAAACTGTTTTTT
CASSHPGQANEKLFF
>-|TRBV5-4|TRBD1|TRBJ2-3
TGTGCCAGCAGCCCGGGACAGGGCCCAGATACGCAGTATTTT
CASSPGQGPDTQYF
>-|TRBV6-2/TRBV6-3|-|TRBJ2-7
TGTGCCAGCAGTAACTCGTACTCCGGGGATCATCGAGGACACGAGCAGTACTTC
CASSNSYSGDHRGHEQYF
>-|TRBV20-1|-|TRBJ2-7
TGCAGTGCTAGAGTATACGAGCAGTACTTC
CSARVYEQYF
>-|TRBV7-9|-|TRBJ1-1
TGTGCCAGCAGCTTAGCGCAGCGAGGGACTGAAGCTTTCTTT
CASSLAQRGTEAFF
>-|TRBV20-1|TRBD1|TRBJ1-3
TGCAGTGCTAGTGGGACAGGGGGCGCCCGGGGAAACACCATATATTTT
CSASGTGGARGNTIYF
>-|TRBV21-1|-|TRBJ2-7
TGTGCCAGCAGCGCCAGGGACAGGGATCGGCAGTACTTC
CASSARDRDRQYF
>-|TRBV7-8|TRBD2|TRBJ2-2
TGTGCCAGTACCTTCACTTCCCGGTTAGCGGGGGGCCGGCTGGCCGGGGAGCTGTTTTTT
CASTFTSRLAGGRLAGELFF
>-|TRBV4-2|-|TRBJ2-2
TGTGCCAGCAGCCTAGAGGACACTGACACCGGGGAGCTGTTTTTT
CASSLEDTDTGELFF
>-|TRBV19|TRBD1|TRBJ1-6
TGTGCCAGTAGTATCGGGACAGACTATAATTCACCCCTCCACTTT
CASSIGTDYNSPLHF
>-|TRBV19|-|TRBJ1-2
TGTGCCAGTAGACACCGGGACTTAAGGCATGGCTACACCTTC
CASRHRDLRHGYTF
>-|TRBV9|TRBD1|TRBJ1-1
TGTGCCAGCAGCGCGCAAGTGAGGACAGGCAGGGACACTGAAGCTTTCTTT
CASSAQVRTGRDTEAFF
>few|TRBV28|TRBD1|TRBJ1-2
TGTGCCAGCAGTCCTGGGACAGGGGCTTGGGGCTACACCTTC
CASSPGTGAWGYTF
>-|TRBV28|-|TRBJ2-5
TGTGCCAGTGGGGGGACCGTTCAAGAGACCCAGTACTTC
CASGGTVQETQYF
>once|TRBV7-9|-|TRBJ1-5
TGTGCCAGCAGCTTAGTTCGTTCCGGGAACAGGGGCAATCAGCCCCAGCATTTT
CASSLVRSGNRGNQPQHF
>-|TRBV4-1|-|TRBJ1-1
TGCGCCAGCAGCCCCAAGGAGAGGGACACTGAAGCTTTCTTT
CASSPKERDTEAFF
>-|TRBV7-3|TRBD1|TRBJ2-2
TGTGCCAGCAGCCCGGGGACAGGGAACACCGGGGAGCTGTTTTTT
CASSPGTGNTGELFF
>-|TRBV6-1|TRBD1|TRBJ1-4
TGTGCCAGCAGCCGAAGACAGGGATACGAAAAACTGTTTTTT
CASSRRQGYEKLFF
>-|TRBV19|TRBD1|TRBJ2-7
TGTGCCAGTTTTGGGACAGGGGTTAGCGAGCAGTACTTC
CASFGTGVSEQYF
>-|TRBV4-3|-|TRBJ2-7
TGCGCCAGCAGCCAAGAGCGGGGTGCGGCCTACGAGCAGTACTTC
CASSQERGAAYEQYF
>-|TRBV28|-|TRBJ1-4
TGTGCCAGCAGTTTGAACAGGGTGGTGACTAATGAAAAACTGTTTTTT
CASSLNRVVTNEKLFF
>-|TRBV30|-|TRBJ1-1
TGTGCCTGGAATCAGGGGCCAATTAACACTGAAGCTTTCTTT
CAWNQGPINTEAFF
>-|TRBV30|-|TRBJ2-5
TGTGCCTGTTCCGAAGAGACCCAGTACTTC
CACSEETQYF
>-|TRBV30|TRBD1|TRBJ1-1
TGTGCCTGGAGTGTGTTCTGGCAGGGGGCAGGCGGTGAAGCTTTCTTT
CAWSVFWQGAGGEAFF
>-|TRBV5-1|TRBD2|TRBJ2-1
TGCGCCAGCAGCTACCCGGGGTCGGGGGGTAACAATGAGCAGTTCTTC
CASSYPGSGGNNEQFF
>-|TRBV6-5|-|TRBJ1-1
TGTGCCAGCAGTTACGGGAGCATCGATTCAGCTTTCTTT
CASSYGSIDSAFF
>-|TRBV4-1|TRBD2|TRBJ2-1
TGCGCCAGCAGCCAAGAGCCTAGCGGGTACAATGAGCAGTTCTTC
CASSQEPSGYNEQFF
>-|TRBV24-1|TRBD2|TRBJ2-1
TGTGCCACCAGTGACCCGTACGGGACTAGCAATCAGAATGAGCAGTTCTTC
CATSDPYGTSNQNEQFF
>-|TRBV28|TRBD1|TRBJ1-4
TGTGCCAGCAGTTTCCTGGACAGGGGGCAAAATGAAAAACTGTTTTTT
CASSFLDRGQNEKLFF
>once|TRBV15|-|TRBJ1-4
TGTGCCACCAGCAGGGATACAGGAGAACTGTTTTTT
CATSRDTGELFF
>-|TRBV2|-|TRBJ2-7
TGTGCCAGCAGTGAAGCCAGGGCGAGCTCCTACGAGCAGTACTTC
CASSEARASSYEQYF
>-|TRBV7-9|TRBD1|TRBJ1-2
TGTGCCAGCAGCTTAGACGGGACAGTCGGCTACACCTTC
CASSLDGTVGYTF
>-|TRBV7-6|TRBD1|TRBJ1-2
TGTGCCAGCAGCTTAGGAGTTGGGACAGGGGGGTATGGCTACACCTTC
CASSLGVGTGGYGYTF